Below, 24 T cell receptor beta chains from the same sample are listed, as sequenced in a study of shared clonotypes between healthy human individuals (dated by TCRdb to 2020 to 2021). The receptor library was made with the immunoSEQ multiplex PCR assay. Not all clones reach the TCRdb copy of this immuneACCESS table, which keeps in-frame sequences only. Checked studies attribute under half of the gap to unresolved V genes and leave the rest unexplained. Across this sample there are approximately 2.5 million clones, with more than 85% seen only once. The ten most abundant clones make up more than 0.35% of the sample. Sample: naive CD4+ T cells from PBMCs. Taken with the paper, the label for cell subset or site translates to: CD45RA+ positively selected. The receptors were gathered from a man between 18 and 29 years old in good health. Some clones in this sample may be carry-over from other donors' samples.

V usage is TRBV19 and J usage is TRBJ2-2; D remains ambiguous. The CDR3 has 16 amino acids. Germline CDR1 and CDR2: LNHDA and SQIVND (reference sequence). Trimming took off 4 bases at V and 0 bases at J, with 12 bases between the two ends. In nucleotides, the CDR3 is TGTGCCAGTAGTACACAGACAATAACGAACACCGGGGAGCTGTTTTTT. This sequence encodes CASSTQTITNTGELFF.

The genes are TRBV7-2 and TRBJ2-2; 7 bases align to TRBD1. The length of the CDR3 is 15 residues. CDR1 and CDR2 (germline): SGHTA, FQGNSA. V dropped 5 bases and J dropped 3; count of bases not matched to a gene: 6. The CDR3 coding sequence is TGTGCCAGCAGCCCTGACAGGGCGGACACCGGGGAGCTGTTTTTT. Protein product: CASSPDRADTGELFF.

As concerns this clone: This sample includes further DNA sequences coding for the same CDR3. V and J are TRBV7-2 and TRBJ1-5, with 7 bases aligning to TRBD1. Germline-derived CDR1 and CDR2 are SGHTA and FQGNSA. The ends lost 1 base at V and 2 bases at J; junction bases unmatched: 2. There are 15 residues in the CDR3. The CDR3 DNA reads TGTGCCAGCAGCTTAGACAGGGGAGGCAATCAGCCCCAGCATTTT. Residues: CASSLDRGGNQPQHF.

The chain uses TRBV27 and TRBJ2-7, with D unresolved. Germline lookup yields CDR1 MNHEY and CDR2 SMNVEV (reference sequence). This CDR3 is 14 amino acids long. V was pared by 3 bases and J by 0 bases, with 9 bases between. The DNA for the CDR3 is TGTGCCAGCAGTTTGGAGAGCAGCTCCTACGAGCAGTACTTC. Translated, it gives CASSLESSSYEQYF.

The rearrangement joins TRBV28 to TRBJ2-5, with D possibly TRBD2 on 6 matching bases. Germline V gives CDR1 MDHEN, CDR2 SYDVKM. The V end lost 5 bases, the J end lost 2 bases, and 18 bases lay between the germline ends. The CDR3 is 16 residues long. CDR3 nucleotides: TGTGCCAGCAGTGGGGACCTAGCGAGTGAACAAGAGACCCAGTACTTC. Translating it yields CASSGDLASEQETQYF.

V gene TRBV6-1 combines with J gene TRBJ2-3; 8 nucleotides agree with TRBD1. The CDR3 consists of 15 residues. With V trimmed by 4 bases and J by 1 base, 4 bases remained unmatched. Germline values: CDR1 MNHNS, CDR2 SASEGT. The CDR3: CASSGQGIRTDTQYF. The CDR3 DNA reads TGTGCCAGCAGTGGACAGGGGATACGCACAGATACGCAGTATTTT.

The J gene is TRBJ2-5, the V gene TRBV5-1; a weak D match, TRBD1 (8 bases). Germline CDR1 reads SGHRS; CDR2 reads YFSETQ. The CDR3 runs 13 residues. V lost 5 bases, J lost 5 bases, and 13 bases lay in between. The CDR3 region has the DNA TGCGCCAGCAGGTTACAGGGGGGGGAGACCCAGTACTTC. Amino acid sequence: CASRLQGGETQYF.

CDR3 DNA: TGTGCCAGCGGGGGCCCGGTGGAAGGAAACACCATATATTTT. Protein sequence: CASGGPVEGNTIYF. V gene TRBV2 combines with J gene TRBJ1-3, with D maybe TRBD1 (6 bases). Germline CDR1 SNHLY, CDR2 FYNNEI. The germline V and J ends were trimmed by 8 bases and 4 bases, with 15 bases remaining between them. The CDR3 loop spans 14 amino acids.

The CDR3 loop reads CASSFRSQETQYF. The CDR3 DNA follows: TGTGCCAGCAGCTTTAGAAGTCAAGAGACCCAGTACTTC. This rearrangement joins TRBV5-8 to TRBJ2-5; D gene uncertain. The CDR3 sequence is 13 residues long. V lost 2 bases and J lost 2, with 7 bases in between. Germline loops: CDR1 SGHTS, CDR2 YDEGEE.

The CDR3 reads CASSQLFAFSNQPQHF. DNA for the CDR3: TGCGCCAGCAGCCAACTTTTTGCATTTAGCAATCAGCCCCAGCATTTT. V gene TRBV4-1 combines with J gene TRBJ1-5; D is undetermined. With 2 bases removed from V and 0 bases from J, the gap between germline ends came to 11 bases. The germline V gene has CDR1 MGHRA and CDR2 YSYEKL. The CDR3 runs 16 residues.

This chain connects TRBV4-3 to TRBJ1-2; D unresolved. V shed 4 bases and J shed 2 bases, with 11 bases lying between them. Germline V gene data show CDR1 as LGHNA and CDR2 as YSLEER. CDR3 length: 14 amino acids. The CDR3 region is CASSLRTGNYGYTF. CDR3 sequence (DNA): TGCGCCAGCAGCCTTCGGACGGGCAACTATGGCTACACCTTC.

This chain links TRBV18 with TRBJ2-1; the D gene is possibly TRBD2 (5 bases). Germline V gene sequence: CDR1 KGHSH, CDR2 LQKENI. CDR3 length: 19 amino acids. The germline V and J ends were trimmed by 0 bases and 1 base, with 19 bases remaining between them. As DNA, the CDR3 is TGTGCCAGCTCACCACCCTTCTTTTTGGGAGCGGAGTCCTACAATGAGCAGTTCTTC. Translated: CASSPPFFLGAESYNEQFF.

The chain carries TRBV5-1 and TRBJ2-5, with D possibly being TRBD1 (7 bases). The CDR3 extends over 13 amino acids. Per germline, CDR1 SGHRS and CDR2 YFSETQ. V dropped 10 bases and J dropped 5 bases, with 18 bases sitting between them. CDR3 sequence (DNA): TGCGCCTCCCAGGAGGGGGCTAGGGAGACCCAGTACTTC. Translated: CASQEGARETQYF.

The V gene is TRBV18, the J gene TRBJ2-5; D is uncertain. The CDR3 is 15 amino acids. Germline CDR1 and CDR2: KGHSH and LQKENI. The V end lost 2 bases, the J end lost 3 bases, and 13 bases lay between the germline ends. In nucleotides, the CDR3 is TGTGCCAGCTCACCAATACTAAACAGAAAAGAGACCCAGTACTTC. The encoded protein is CASSPILNRKETQYF.

This chain links TRBV4-1 with TRBJ2-1; no clear D. The CDR3 contains 16 residues. Germline-derived CDR1 and CDR2 are MGHRA and YSYEKL. V dropped 0 bases and J dropped 0 bases, with 9 bases sitting between them. CDR3 sequence (DNA): TGCGCCAGCAGCCAAGAGACCCCTAGCTCCTACAATGAGCAGTTCTTC. Protein product: CASSQETPSSYNEQFF.

V usage is TRBV10-3 and J usage is TRBJ2-1, with TRBD1 matching 12 bases. Trimming took 2 bases from V and 4 from J; bases not matched to a gene: 6. CDR1 ENHRY and CDR2 SYGVKD come from the germline V gene. The CDR3 is made up of 17 amino acids. CDR3 nucleotide sequence: TGTGCCATCAGTGAGCGCGGGACAGGGGGCCTATACAATGAGCAGTTCTTC. Its protein product is CAISERGTGGLYNEQFF.

This chain connects TRBV4-1 to TRBJ2-3, with D perhaps being TRBD1 or TRBD2 (5 bases each). Per germline, CDR1 MGHRA and CDR2 YSYEKL. V was clipped by 2 bases and J by 3 bases, with 15 bases between them. This CDR3 comprises 16 residues. As DNA, the CDR3 is TGCGCCAGCAGCCAAACTAGGGGCGCTGGGACAGATACGCAGTATTTT. This codes for CASSQTRGAGTDTQYF.

The V and J genes are TRBV28 and TRBJ1-1, with D possibly being TRBD1 (6 bases). CDR3 size: 12 residues. The V end lost 11 bases, the J end lost 0 bases, and 10 bases lay between the germline ends. From germline, CDR1 is MDHEN and CDR2 SYDVKM. This CDR3 is CAGGPLNTEAFF. The CDR3 region has the DNA TGTGCCGGGGGGCCTTTGAACACTGAAGCTTTCTTT.

The J gene is TRBJ1-2, the V gene TRBV5-1; a weak D match, TRBD1 (5 bases). The V end lost 4 bases, the J end lost 8 bases, and 15 bases lay between the germline ends. The germline gives CDR1 SGHRS, CDR2 YFSETQ. The CDR3 covers 13 residues. CDR3 sequence: CASSTSDSAGYTF. The CDR3 DNA is TGCGCCAGCAGCACATCCGACAGTGCGGGCTACACCTTC.

The rearrangement links TRBV9 to TRBJ2-3; 10 nucleotides align to TRBD2. With V trimmed by 0 bases and J by 4 bases, 5 bases remained unmatched. The germline gives CDR1 SGDLS, CDR2 YYNGEE. The CDR3 runs 16 residues. The CDR3 protein is CASSVESGRVPDTQYF. In DNA, the CDR3 is TGTGCCAGCAGCGTAGAAAGCGGGAGGGTCCCAGATACGCAGTATTTT.

This clone was found once. In nucleotides, the CDR3 is TGTGCCAGCAGTTTAGGGCCCAGGGGTGGGGAAAAACTGTTTTTT. Its protein product is CASSLGPRGGEKLFF. The chain couples TRBV28 to TRBJ1-4, with a tentative D call TRBD1 (6 bases). The germline V and J ends were trimmed by 2 bases and 8 bases, with 15 bases remaining between them. This CDR3 contains 15 residues. Germline CDR1 MDHEN, CDR2 SYDVKM.

For this clone: Other DNA sequences in this sample translate to the same CDR3. This sequence joins TRBV30 and TRBJ2-7; 13 nucleotides agree with TRBD2. Germline loops: CDR1 GTSNPN, CDR2 SVGIG (reference sequence). The CDR3 totals 14 residues. After removal of 6 bases from V and 4 bases from J, the junction contained 6 bases not matched to a gene. The CDR3 DNA reads as TGTGCCTGCTTACTAGCGGGAGGGCCTTACGAGCAGTACTTC. It is translated as CACLLAGGPYEQYF.

The chain recombines TRBV27 with TRBJ2-7; 7 bases line up with TRBD2. The CDR3 runs 14 residues. Germline V gives CDR1 MNHEY, CDR2 SMNVEV (reference sequence). The ends lost 6 bases at V and 6 bases at J; junction bases unmatched: 11. DNA for the CDR3: TGTGCCAGCAGGTTAATGGGAGGGAGCGGCGAGCAGTACTTC. The encoded protein is CASRLMGGSGEQYF.

V usage is TRBV4-2 and J usage is TRBJ1-1; TRBD1 might be the D (5 bases). V lost 2 bases, J lost 3 bases, and 10 bases lay in between. The CDR3 is 14 residues long. Germline loops: CDR1 LGHNA, CDR2 YNFKEQ. The CDR3 spells CASSQSGEDTEAFF. The CDR3 DNA follows: TGTGCCAGCAGCCAATCGGGGGAGGACACTGAAGCTTTCTTT.